One and the same sample provided the 22 T cell receptor beta chains below, sequenced in a study of blood T cell repertoires in COVID-19. Assay: immunoSEQ multiplex PCR; the TCRdb copy retains only in-frame clones and omits some. The sample records roughly 250,000 clones, around 90% being singletons. The sequenced sample consisted of PBMCs or T cells enriched from blood (not recorded which). These receptors were collected from a middle-aged woman with acute COVID-19.

The chain's CDR3 is CASSTGSGRAPSGQYF. The CDR3 DNA sequence: TGTGCCAGTAGTACCGGAAGCGGGAGGGCCCCGTCGGGGCAGTATTTT. V is TRBV19 and J is TRBJ2-3, with 10 bases fitting TRBD2. Germline V lookup: CDR1 LNHDA, CDR2 SQIVND (reference sequence). After removal of 4 bases from V and 11 bases from J, the junction contained 15 bases not matched to a gene. The CDR3 totals 16 residues.

The chain employs TRBV28 and TRBJ1-5; D may be TRBD1 (5 bases). With 5 bases removed from V and 5 bases from J, the gap between germline ends came to 7 bases. Germline loops: CDR1 MDHEN, CDR2 SYDVKM. The CDR3 covers 12 residues. The CDR3 reads CASSQGHQPQHF. Written as DNA, the CDR3 is TGTGCCAGCAGTCAGGGTCATCAGCCCCAGCATTTT.

This chain connects TRBV4-2 to TRBJ2-6, with D possibly matching TRBD1 (6 bases). In germline, CDR1 is LGHNA, CDR2 YNFKEQ. The CDR3 has 16 amino acids. V gave up 4 bases and J gave up 1 base, with 11 bases separating them. The CDR3 region is CASSRGGESGANVLTF. The CDR3 DNA follows: TGTGCCAGCAGCCGAGGGGGTGAATCTGGGGCCAACGTCCTGACTTTC.

This clone is a singleton in its sample. This rearrangement joins TRBV5-1 to TRBJ2-7; tentatively, D is TRBD1 (6 bases). The CDR3 runs 13 residues. Germline V gene data show CDR1 as SGHRS and CDR2 as YFSETQ. V lost 4 bases and J lost 3, with 11 bases in between. The CDR3 coding sequence is TGCGCCAGCAGCCCCGGACAGTTCTACGAGCAGTACTTC. It encodes CASSPGQFYEQYF.

On this clone: Other DNA sequences from this sample encode an identical CDR3 as well. The V and J genes are TRBV5-1 and TRBJ2-1; D might be TRBD2 (6 bases). The CDR3 has 13 residues. The V and J ends lost 0 bases and 6 bases respectively, with 7 bases between them. Germline V gene sequence: CDR1 SGHRS, CDR2 YFSETQ. CDR3 loop: CASSLAGSNEQFF. The CDR3, as DNA: TGCGCCAGCAGCTTGGCCGGGAGCAATGAGCAGTTCTTC.

The genes are TRBV6-2 or TRBV6-3 and TRBJ1-1, with D possibly TRBD1 on 5 matching bases. The ends were cut back, 2 bases at V and 1 base at J, with 11 bases in the middle. Germline values: CDR1 MNHEY, CDR2 SVGEGT. The CDR3 is 15 residues long. The CDR3 DNA follows: TGTGCCAGCAGTTACAGTTGGCAGGGGAACACTGAAGCTTTCTTT. Protein product: CASSYSWQGNTEAFF.

The chain joins TRBV5-1 to TRBJ2-1; tentatively, D is TRBD2 (6 bases). Germline V gene data show CDR1 as SGHRS and CDR2 as YFSETQ. The CDR3 runs to 13 residues. V was clipped by 5 bases and J by 6 bases, with 12 bases between them. The CDR3 DNA reads as TGCGCCAGCAGTTCGGGACTCCTCAATGAGCAGTTCTTC. Translating it yields CASSSGLLNEQFF.

This clone was seen once. This chain uses TRBV9 with TRBJ1-5; 8 bases are a match to TRBD1. Trimming took 4 bases from V and 7 from J; bases not matched to a gene: 19. The CDR3 extends over 18 amino acids. Germline-derived CDR1 and CDR2 are SGDLS and YYNGEE. The CDR3 region has the DNA TGTGCCAGCAGCCCCCTGGGGGCCTCCTCAGGGGGCTGGCAGCCCCAGCATTTT. Translation: CASSPLGASSGGWQPQHF. Full variable domain (rest looked up from reference TRBV9 and TRBJ1-5): DSGVTQTPKHLITATGQRVTLRCSPRSGDLSVYWYQQSLDQGLQFLIQYYNGEERAKGNILERFSAQQFPDLHSELNLSSLELGDSALYFCASSPLGASSGGWQPQHFGDGTRLSIL.

V is TRBV7-9 and J is TRBJ2-7, with TRBD1 as a possible D gene (6 bases). This CDR3 spans 15 amino acids. The germline V gene encodes CDR1 SEHNR and CDR2 FQNEAQ (reference sequence). V was clipped by 1 base and J by 0 bases, with 10 bases between them. The CDR3 DNA sequence: TGTGCCAGCAGCTTAGGAGGACAGCCCTCCTACGAGCAGTACTTC. Residues: CASSLGGQPSYEQYF.

The rearrangement uses TRBV6-5 and TRBJ2-3; 7 bases are shared with TRBD2. The trim removed 4 bases at V and 3 bases at J, leaving 7 bases unmatched. Germline assignment: CDR1 MNHEY and CDR2 SVGAGI. The CDR3 contains 15 residues. CDR3 DNA: TGTGCCAGCAGTTTCGGACTAGGAGGAACAGATACGCAGTATTTT. Amino acids: CASSFGLGGTDTQYF.

The genes are TRBV24-1 and TRBJ2-5; a weak D match, TRBD2 (5 bases). The CDR3 spans 15 residues. CDR1 is KGHDR and CDR2 is SFDVKD in the germline V gene. V was trimmed by 5 bases and J by 2 bases, leaving 14 bases between them. The CDR3 DNA reads TGTGCCACCAGTGTGAGGGCCGCCGGGCAAGAGACCCAGTACTTC. It translates to CATSVRAAGQETQYF.

This rearrangement joins TRBV6-5 to TRBJ1-5, with D tentatively TRBD1 (6 bases). V gave up 6 bases and J gave up 0 bases, with 9 bases separating them. Germline V gene lookup returns CDR1 MNHEY and CDR2 SVGAGI. CDR3 length: 14 amino acids. Here the CDR3 DNA reads TGTGCCAGCAGGGAGACAGGTAGCAATCAGCCCCAGCATTTT. Protein: CASRETGSNQPQHF.

The chain is built from TRBV11-1 and TRBJ1-1; no clear D gene. This CDR3 has 13 residues. Germline CDR1 and CDR2: SGHAT and FQDESV (reference sequence). Trimming cost V 2 bases and J 8 bases, with 12 bases left between them. Here the CDR3 DNA reads TGTGCCAGCAGCTTAATCCTTGGAGGAGAAGCTTTCTTT. Protein: CASSLILGGEAFF.

The CDR3 spells CATPPGQTYNEQFF. CDR3 DNA sequence: TGTGCCACCCCACCGGGACAGACGTACAATGAGCAGTTCTTC. The chain has TRBV6-5 and TRBJ2-1; 7 nucleotides match TRBD1. Losses at the gene ends were 10 bases for V and 4 bases for J; bases not matched to a gene: 10. The CDR3 consists of 14 residues. Per germline, CDR1 MNHEY and CDR2 SVGAGI.

Notes on this clone: The sample contains more than one DNA sequence encoding this CDR3. This chain connects TRBV12-3 or TRBV12-4 to TRBJ2-5; D unclear. The CDR3 has 11 amino acids. Trimming shortened V by 3 bases and J by 4 bases, and 3 bases separated the two germline ends. The CDR3: CASSLRETQYF. CDR3 sequence (DNA): TGTGCCAGCAGTTTGAGAGAGACCCAGTACTTC.

This clone has just one count. This chain joins TRBV7-2 and TRBJ2-5; D is possibly TRBD2 (6 bases). Looked up from germline, CDR1 is SGHTA and CDR2 is FQGNSA. V lost 4 bases and J 3 bases, leaving 9 bases between the germline ends. This CDR3 comprises 13 residues. The CDR3 region is CASSSWREETQYF. CDR3 in DNA: TGTGCCAGCAGCTCCTGGAGGGAAGAGACCCAGTACTTC.

This chain joins TRBV12-5 and TRBJ1-2; D possibly corresponds to TRBD1 (5 bases). The germline V gene has CDR1 LGHNT and CDR2 FRNRAP. CDR3 length equals 15 residues. Trimming took off 5 bases at V and 3 bases at J, with 16 bases between the two ends. CDR3 nucleotide sequence: TGTGCTAGTGGTGGTGGGGCAGCCTCTGACTATGGCTACACCTTC. It encodes CASGGGAASDYGYTF.

V is TRBV2 and J is TRBJ1-5, with unresolved D. The CDR3 sequence is 15 residues long. CDR1 and CDR2 from the germline V gene are SNHLY and FYNNEI. The V end lost 5 bases, the J end lost 3 bases, and 14 bases lay between the germline ends. The DNA for the CDR3 is TGTGCCAGCAGTCGTTTAAGACAACCCAATCAGCCCCAGCATTTT. This sequence encodes CASSRLRQPNQPQHF.

This chain links TRBV7-2 with TRBJ1-1; 8 bases map to TRBD1. There are 16 residues in the CDR3. Trimming took 5 bases from V and 4 from J; bases not matched to a gene: 12. CDR1 SGHTA and CDR2 FQGNSA come from the germline V gene. CDR3 nucleotides: TGTGCCAGCAGCCCCCGTACCCTCAGGGGGCCCACTGAAGCTTTCTTT. It specifies CASSPRTLRGPTEAFF.

The gene calls are TRBV29-1 and TRBJ1-4, with D hard to call. CDR1 and CDR2 from the germline V gene are SQVTM and ANQGSEA. Deletions cut 4 bases from V and 5 bases from J, with 14 bases between. This CDR3 is built from 14 residues. The CDR3 here is CSVGVKGLNEKLFF. CDR3 sequence (DNA): TGCAGCGTTGGTGTTAAAGGACTAAATGAAAAACTGTTTTTT.

This clone was recorded once. The rearrangement joins TRBV7-3 to TRBJ2-1, with 8 bases lining up with TRBD2. The CDR3 is 13 residues long. With V trimmed by 5 bases and J by 5 bases, 2 bases remained unmatched. Germline V gene data show CDR1 as SGHTA and CDR2 as FQGTGA. The CDR3 sequence: CASSTSGNNEQFF. CDR3 DNA sequence: TGTGCCAGCAGCACTAGCGGAAACAATGAGCAGTTCTTC.

The chain employs TRBV5-4 and TRBJ2-5; D might be TRBD1 (6 bases). The CDR3 loop spans 14 amino acids. The germline V gene encodes CDR1 SGHNT and CDR2 YYREEE (reference sequence). Deletions cut 2 bases from V and 4 bases from J, with 12 bases between. The CDR3, as DNA: TGTGCCAGCAGCTTACAGGGAAGGCGAGAGACCCAGTACTTC. Protein sequence: CASSLQGRRETQYF.